This T cell receptor (beta chain) was identified in a study of T cells after yellow fever vaccination. MiXCR, applied by TCRdb to the 5' RACE reads, yields one record per CDR3 protein. Seen here are approximately 550,000 distinct CDR3 sequences, 15% to 20% observed once, and the top ten hold roughly an eighth. Germline V lookup: CDR1 DFQATT, CDR2 SNEGSKA (reference sequence). The CDR3 length is 13 residues. Deletions cut 7 bases from V and 9 bases from J, with 19 bases between. V and J are TRBV20-1 and TRBJ2-1; tentative D call: TRBD2 (6 bases). The origin of this receptor is a man under 40 who received the YFV17D yellow fever vaccine. The specimen comprised PBMCs, sampled 15 days after the yellow fever booster vaccination. CDR3 bases: TGCAGTGGCCGTTCGGGGGTTTACGTTGAGCAGTTCTTC. Protein product: CSGRSGVYVEQFF.